One and the same sample provided the 32 T cell receptor beta chains below, sequenced in a study of blood T cells in healthy people across ages. With a J-beta primer mix and a sample-barcoded 5' primer, a second PCR ran about 7 to 11 cycles. TCRdb reanalysed the 5' RACE reads using MiXCR and keeps one entry per CDR3 protein. Among around 1,000,000 distinct CDR3 sequences listed, 20% to 25% were seen once. The sample was also reused in another study, on T cells of mothers and their children.

The sample taken for sequencing was blood. These receptors all stem from a girl aged 2 to 10 in good health.

This clonotype was detected once. This chain connects TRBV20-1 to TRBJ2-1; D may be TRBD2 (6 bases). V was shortened by 3 bases and J by 3 bases, with 15 bases between the two germline ends. This CDR3 spans 15 amino acids. Per germline, CDR1 DFQATT and CDR2 SNEGSKA (reference sequence). The CDR3, as DNA: TGCAGTGCTAGTAGCTTAGCGGAGTTCTACAATGAGCAGTTCTTC. It yields the protein CSASSLAEFYNEQFF.

The rearrangement links TRBV6-5 to TRBJ2-7; TRBD1 might be the D (6 bases). Germline lookup yields CDR1 MNHEY and CDR2 SVGAGI. V lost 3 bases and J 3 bases, leaving 12 bases between the germline ends. The CDR3 has 14 residues. The CDR3 spells CASSYKAGVYEQYF. The CDR3 bases are TGTGCCAGCAGTTATAAGGCAGGGGTCTACGAGCAGTACTTC.

The rearrangement links TRBV27 to TRBJ2-7; the D gene could be TRBD1 or TRBD2 (5 bases each). V lost 4 bases and J lost 0, with 16 bases in between. CDR1 MNHEY and CDR2 SMNVEV come from the germline V gene (reference sequence). This CDR3 has 16 amino acids. Here the CDR3 reads CASSSLPPGSSYEQYF. For the CDR3, the DNA is TGTGCCAGCAGTTCCCTCCCGCCAGGGAGCTCCTACGAGCAGTACTTC.

V and J are TRBV28 and TRBJ1-5; the D is unclear. The CDR3 runs 15 residues. Germline CDR1 reads MDHEN; CDR2 reads SYDVKM. V was clipped by 5 bases and J by 2 bases, with 13 bases between them. The CDR3 sequence is CASSTGIWGNQPQHF. The CDR3 DNA reads TGTGCCAGCAGTACGGGGATCTGGGGCAATCAGCCCCAGCATTTT.

This clonotype was detected only a few times. The chain links TRBV10-3 to TRBJ2-4; unclear D gene. Germline V gene data show CDR1 as ENHRY and CDR2 as SYGVKD. Trimming took 0 bases from V and 2 from J, leaving 14 bases between them. The CDR3 totals 17 residues. CDR3 bases: TGTGCCATCAGTGAGTCAAAGGGCCAACCTTCCAAAAACATTCAGTACTTC. It codes for CAISESKGQPSKNIQYF.

This clonotype was found a few times. V gene TRBV6-1 combines with J gene TRBJ2-3, with 8 bases fitting TRBD2. Trimming removed 6 bases from V and 4 bases from J; junction bases left unmatched: 12. The germline CDR1 and CDR2 sequences are MNHNS and SASEGT. This CDR3 has 16 residues. The CDR3 loop reads CASRRGAGGPSDTQYF. DNA of the CDR3: TGTGCCAGCAGGAGAGGTGCGGGGGGACCCTCAGATACGCAGTATTTT.

CDR3 nucleotide sequence: TGTGCCAGCAGCTTAGTTGGTAGCGGGAGTATCGCCTACGAGCAGTACTTC. Translating it yields CASSLVGSGSIAYEQYF. The V gene is TRBV7-8, the J gene TRBJ2-7; 9 positions match TRBD2. Trimming cost V 1 base and J 2 bases; bases outside gene matches: 9. CDR3 size: 17 residues. The germline CDR1 and CDR2 sequences are SGHVS and FQNEAQ.

This rearrangement joins TRBV27 to TRBJ1-6; perhaps TRBD1 as D (5 bases). Trimming shortened V by 4 bases and J by 8 bases, and 9 bases separated the two germline ends. The CDR3 runs to 13 residues. Germline CDR1 MNHEY, CDR2 SMNVEV (reference sequence). The CDR3 spells CASSWLGDSPLHF. For the CDR3, the DNA is TGTGCCAGCAGTTGGCTGGGGGATTCACCCCTCCACTTT.

The gene calls are TRBV27 and TRBJ2-1, with 9 bases that match TRBD1. V was clipped by 8 bases and J by 16 bases; unmatched bases: 12. CDR1 is MNHEY, CDR2 SMNVEV, per germline (reference sequence). This CDR3 is 12 amino acids long. CDR3 DNA: TGTGCCAGCGGGCCGGTGCGGGGACAGGGATTCTTC. Amino acid sequence: CASGPVRGQGFF.

The chain uses TRBV7-2 and TRBJ2-7; 8 bases fit TRBD1. Per germline, CDR1 SGHTA and CDR2 FQGNSA. The CDR3 has 15 amino acids. V lost 1 base and J lost 7; bases outside the gene matches: 9. For the CDR3, the DNA is TGTGCCAGCAGCTTAGTCGCTGGGACAGGAACGGAGCAGTACTTC. This gives the protein CASSLVAGTGTEQYF. Full variable domain (outside the CDR3, taken from reference TRBV7-2 and TRBJ2-7): GAGVSQSPSNKVTEKGKDVELRCDPISGHTALYWYRQSLGQGLEFLIYFQGNSAPDKSGLPSDRFSAERTGGSVSTLTIQRTQQEDSAVYLCASSLVAGTGTEQYFGPGTRLTVT.

The V call is TRBV5-1, the J call TRBJ2-3; D might be TRBD2 (5 bases). This CDR3 contains 14 residues. In germline, CDR1 is SGHRS, CDR2 YFSETQ. V shed 0 bases and J shed 5 bases, with 10 bases lying between them. CDR3 sequence reads: CASSLVYGIDTQYF. DNA of the CDR3: TGCGCCAGCAGCTTGGTATACGGGATAGATACGCAGTATTTT.

V gene TRBV6-6 combines with J gene TRBJ2-5; a possible D gene is TRBD1 (5 bases). The end of the DNA is better explained by TRBJ2-7, so the J call may be wrong. This CDR3 is 15 amino acids long. Germline CDR1 MNHNY, CDR2 SVGAGI (reference sequence). The CDR3 is CASSPGALTSYEQYF. The CDR3 nucleotides read TGTGCCAGCAGCCCTGGGGCTCTTACTTCCTACGAGCAGTACTTC.

The chain links TRBV4-2 to TRBJ2-3, with a possible D match to TRBD2 (6 bases). V lost 4 bases and J lost 2, with 22 bases in between. The germline V gene encodes CDR1 LGHNA and CDR2 YNFKEQ. CDR3 length equals 18 residues. The CDR3 loop reads CASSPVRLREQLTDTQYF. The DNA of the CDR3 is TGTGCCAGCAGCCCAGTTCGGTTGCGGGAACAACTCACAGATACGCAGTATTTT.

This rearrangement joins TRBV20-1 to TRBJ2-1, with 10 positions matching TRBD2. Per germline, CDR1 DFQATT and CDR2 SNEGSKA (reference sequence). The CDR3 is 14 amino acids. After removal of 3 bases from V and 9 bases from J, the junction contained 8 bases not matched to a gene. The CDR3 here is CSASGAGGIGEQFF. The CDR3 coding sequence is TGCAGTGCTAGCGGAGCGGGGGGGATAGGTGAGCAGTTCTTC.

This clonotype has only a few counts. The chain uses TRBV20-1 and TRBJ2-5; D is unresolved. The CDR3 is 14 residues long. V was clipped by 4 bases and J by 7 bases, with 19 bases between them. Germline lookup yields CDR1 DFQATT and CDR2 SNEGSKA (reference sequence). CDR3 residues: CSAIRPSSDGTQYF. The CDR3 DNA reads as TGCAGTGCTATAAGGCCCTCCTCCGACGGGACCCAGTACTTC.

This rearrangement joins TRBV9 to TRBJ1-2; the match to TRBD1 covers 7 bases. This CDR3 is 14 amino acids long. The V gene's germline CDR1 is SGDLS and CDR2 YYNGEE. The trim removed 10 bases at V and 4 bases at J, leaving 13 bases unmatched. In DNA form, the CDR3 reads TGTGCCGGCACCCGACAGGGTGAGGGCTATGGCTACACCTTC. Amino acids: CAGTRQGEGYGYTF.

This clonotype has only a few counts. The gene calls are TRBV29-1 and TRBJ2-7, with D unresolved. The CDR3 loop spans 12 amino acids. Germline V CDR1 and CDR2: SQVTM, ANQGSEA. Trimming left V 4 bases short and J 3 bases short, with 10 bases between. Here the CDR3 reads CSVVQRSYEQYF. CDR3 coding DNA: TGCAGCGTTGTTCAGAGAAGCTACGAGCAGTACTTC.

This clonotype was seen more than once but under ten times. One end of the junction varies from germline; a read error may be responsible. This chain uses TRBV6-6 with TRBJ1-5, with D possibly TRBD1 on 6 matching bases. The length of the CDR3 is 15 residues. The germline V gene encodes CDR1 MNHNY and CDR2 SVGAGI (reference sequence). The CDR3, as DNA: TGCGCCAGTGGGGGCTTTGTAGAGAGCAATCAGCCCCAGCATTTT. It codes for CASGGFVESNQPQHF.

In this sample, this clonotype turned up a few times. The chain is built from TRBV7-2 and TRBJ1-2; 7 bases agree with TRBD1. The CDR3 spans 14 residues. Per germline, CDR1 SGHTA and CDR2 FQGNSA. V gave up 5 bases and J gave up 5 bases; unmatched junction bases: 8. The CDR3 DNA is TGTGCCAGCAGCCAACGGGGGGACAGTTATGGCTACACCTTC. Amino acid sequence: CASSQRGDSYGYTF.

The chain combines TRBV7-2 with TRBJ2-5; D is unclear. Matching the DNA end better, TRBJ2-7 makes the J call doubtful. This CDR3 is 20 amino acids long. Germline CDR1 is SGHTA and CDR2 is FQGNSA. The CDR3 DNA reads TGTGCCAGCAGCTTAGCCCAAGACACGGAACCACGTTTAGGTCTTCACGAGCAGTACTTC. This encodes CASSLAQDTEPRLGLHEQYF.

The CDR3 DNA sequence: TGTGCCAGCAGTACCCTAGGGCAGCCCCAGCATTTT. As protein: CASSTLGQPQHF. The V call is TRBV28, the J call TRBJ1-5; no reliable D call. Germline lookup yields CDR1 MDHEN and CDR2 SYDVKM. The V end was cut by 5 bases, the J end by 7 bases, with 9 bases between. The CDR3 sequence is 12 residues long.

The V gene is TRBV20-1, the J gene TRBJ2-7; 8 bases map to TRBD2. This CDR3 is built from 15 residues. The ends lost 1 base at V and 4 bases at J; junction bases unmatched: 9. CDR1 is DFQATT and CDR2 is SNEGSKA in the germline V gene (reference sequence). CDR3 sequence: CSARGGGRTPYEQYF. The CDR3 DNA is TGCAGTGCTAGAGGGGGCGGGAGGACCCCTTACGAGCAGTACTTC.

This clonotype was detected a few times. The V and J genes are TRBV7-2 and TRBJ1-2; D possibly corresponds to TRBD1 (5 bases). The CDR3 is made up of 12 amino acids. V lost 1 base and J 12 bases, leaving 12 bases between the germline ends. Germline V gene sequence: CDR1 SGHTA, CDR2 FQGNSA. The CDR3 protein is CASSLEGGVHTF. The DNA for the CDR3 is TGTGCCAGCAGCTTAGAGGGAGGGGTCCACACCTTC. The variable domain in full, completed from reference TRBV7-2 and TRBJ1-2, reads GAGVSQSPSNKVTEKGKDVELRCDPISGHTALYWYRQSLGQGLEFLIYFQGNSAPDKSGLPSDRFSAERTGGSVSTLTIQRTQQEDSAVYLCASSLEGGVHTFGSGTRLTVV.

This clonotype was observed a handful of times. V gene TRBV28 combines with J gene TRBJ1-2; D unresolved. Germline CDR1 MDHEN, CDR2 SYDVKM. Trimming removed 4 bases at V and 0 bases at J, with 15 bases between. The CDR3 extends over 16 amino acids. The CDR3 loop is CASSYSQASPNYGYTF. The CDR3 bases are TGTGCCAGCAGTTACTCCCAAGCGTCCCCTAACTATGGCTACACCTTC.

This clonotype was seen only a few times. The CDR3 loop is CASGSGPQRDNEQFF. As DNA, the CDR3 is TGTGCCAGCGGCTCCGGGCCCCAGAGGGACAATGAGCAGTTCTTC. This rearrangement joins TRBV11-1 to TRBJ2-1; D possibly corresponds to TRBD2 (5 bases). Germline V gene sequence: CDR1 SGHAT, CDR2 FQDESV (reference sequence). Trimming stripped 8 bases from V and 5 bases from J, with 19 bases between. There are 15 residues in the CDR3. The whole variable domain, filled in from reference TRBV11-1 and TRBJ2-1, reads EAEVAQSPRYKITEKSQAVAFWCDPISGHATLYWYRQILGQGPELLVQFQDESVVDDSQLPKDRFSAERLKGVDSTLKIQPAELGDSAMYLCASGSGPQRDNEQFFGPGTRLTVL.

This clonotype has just a few counts. It is likely a read error, because the conserved phenylalanine at the end of the CDR3 is missing. The chain recombines TRBV4-1 with TRBJ2-5, with D perhaps matching TRBD1 or TRBD2 (5 bases each). The CDR3 has 15 residues. Germline CDR1 and CDR2: MGHRA and YSYEKL. In DNA form, the CDR3 reads TGCGCCGGCAGCCAAGAGGGACGGATGGGGGAGACCCAGTACCTC. Residues: CAGSQEGRMGETQYL.

The chain combines TRBV6-1 with TRBJ1-2; D is unresolved. V lost 7 bases and J lost 10, with 16 bases in between. In germline, CDR1 is MNHNS, CDR2 SASEGT. There are 12 residues in the CDR3. This chain's CDR3 is CASNGVLGVYTF. The CDR3 DNA is TGTGCCAGCAACGGCGTCCTCGGGGTCTACACCTTC.

This sequence joins TRBV20-1 and TRBJ2-1, with D unclear. CDR3 length equals 14 residues. Germline V gene lookup returns CDR1 DFQATT and CDR2 SNEGSKA (reference sequence). Trimming left V 4 bases short and J 1 base short, with 11 bases between. In DNA form, the CDR3 reads TGCAGTGCTAAGCCTCGATGGTCCTACAATGAGCAGTTCTTC. Amino acid sequence: CSAKPRWSYNEQFF.

Points on this clonotype: Being one base from a much bigger clone, this may be a read error. CDR3 residues: CSVGLLNTGELFF. CDR3 DNA sequence: TGCAGCGTTGGGCTTCTGAACACCGGGGAGCTGTTTTTT. V usage is TRBV29-1 and J usage is TRBJ2-2; D unclear. The CDR3 runs 13 residues. CDR1 is SQVTM, CDR2 ANQGSEA, per germline. Trimming removed 4 bases at V and 1 base at J, with 7 bases between.

This clonotype was seen many times. The CDR3 DNA sequence: TGCAGCGTTGGACGGGACAGCTACGAGCAGTACTTC. Translated, it gives CSVGRDSYEQYF. The chain has TRBV29-1 and TRBJ2-7; TRBD1 matches 7 bases. This CDR3 comprises 12 residues. The germline V gene has CDR1 SQVTM and CDR2 ANQGSEA. J was trimmed by 3 bases and V by 4 bases; bases with no gene match: 3.

This clonotype has just a few counts. J is TRBJ2-7 and V is TRBV20-1; 7 bases agree with TRBD2. The CDR3 has 13 residues. The germline V gene encodes CDR1 DFQATT and CDR2 SNEGSKA (reference sequence). V gave up 6 bases and J gave up 3 bases; unmatched junction bases: 8. CDR3 sequence: CSARGGRDYEQYF. The CDR3 coding sequence is TGCAGTGCCCGCGGGGGACGGGACTACGAGCAGTACTTC.

The rearrangement links TRBV28 to TRBJ1-6; TRBD1 aligns across 8 bases. Germline-derived CDR1 and CDR2 are MDHEN and SYDVKM. CDR3 size: 14 residues. The V gene end was trimmed by 4 bases and the J gene end by 10 bases; junction bases not matched to a gene: 6. CDR3 region: CASSSPTGVSPLHF. The CDR3 nucleotides read TGTGCCAGCAGTTCCCCGACAGGGGTCTCACCCCTCCACTTT.